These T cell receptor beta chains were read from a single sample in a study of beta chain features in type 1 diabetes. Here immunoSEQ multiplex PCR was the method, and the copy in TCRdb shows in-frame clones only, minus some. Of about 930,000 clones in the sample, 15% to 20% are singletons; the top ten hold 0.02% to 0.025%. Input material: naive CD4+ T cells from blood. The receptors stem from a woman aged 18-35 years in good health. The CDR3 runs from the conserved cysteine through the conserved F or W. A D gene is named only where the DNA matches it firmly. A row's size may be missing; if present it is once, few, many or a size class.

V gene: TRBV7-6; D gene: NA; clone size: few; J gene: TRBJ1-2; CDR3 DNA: TGTGCCAGCAGTTCAGGACAGTCGGCCTATGGCTACACCTTC; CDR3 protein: CASSSGQSAYGYTF
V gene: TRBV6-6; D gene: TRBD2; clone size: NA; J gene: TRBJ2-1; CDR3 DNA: TGTGCCAGCAGTGATCCGGGACTAGCGGACAATGAGCAGTTCTTC; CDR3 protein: CASSDPGLADNEQFF
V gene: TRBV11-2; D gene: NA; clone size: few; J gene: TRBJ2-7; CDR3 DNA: TGTGCCAGCAGCTCAGGATTACGTTCCGAGCAGTACTTC; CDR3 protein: CASSSGLRSEQYF
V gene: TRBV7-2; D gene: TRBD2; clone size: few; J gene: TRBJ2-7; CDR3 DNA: TGTGCCAGCAGCTTAGCTACCCAAGCGGGGGTATGGTACTTC; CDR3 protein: CASSLATQAGVWYF
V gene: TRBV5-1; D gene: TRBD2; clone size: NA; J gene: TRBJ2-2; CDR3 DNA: TGCGCCAGCAGCTTGGGACTAGCGGTGAACACCGGGGAGCTGTTTTTT; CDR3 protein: CASSLGLAVNTGELFF
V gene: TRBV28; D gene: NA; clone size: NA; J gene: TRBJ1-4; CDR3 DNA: TGTGCCAGCAGCCTATTCTTTCCGCCCGGGAAACTGTTTTTT; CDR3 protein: CASSLFFPPGKLFF
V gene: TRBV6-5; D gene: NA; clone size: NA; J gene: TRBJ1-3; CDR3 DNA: TGTGCCAGCACCCGGACGGGGCCCTCTGGAAACACCATATATTTT; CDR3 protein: CASTRTGPSGNTIYF
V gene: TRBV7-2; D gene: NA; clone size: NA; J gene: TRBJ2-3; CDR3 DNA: TGTGCCAGCAGCCGGGGATCCACAGATACGCAGTATTTT; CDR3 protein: CASSRGSTDTQYF
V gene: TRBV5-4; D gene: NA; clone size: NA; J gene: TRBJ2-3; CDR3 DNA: TGTGCCAGCAGCCCCCTTTCTAGCACAGATACGCAGTATTTT; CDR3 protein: CASSPLSSTDTQYF
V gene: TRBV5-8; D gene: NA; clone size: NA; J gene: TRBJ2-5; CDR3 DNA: TGTGCCAGCAGCCCTAGAGGCCTGGCAGAGACCCAGTACTTC; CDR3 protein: CASSPRGLAETQYF
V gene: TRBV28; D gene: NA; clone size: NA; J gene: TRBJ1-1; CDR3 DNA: TGTGCCAGCAGCCGCCCAGACAGGCTGAACACTGAAGCTTTCTTT; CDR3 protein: CASSRPDRLNTEAFF
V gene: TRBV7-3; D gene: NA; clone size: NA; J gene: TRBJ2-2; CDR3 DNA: TGTGCCAGCAGCGGGGACAACGGGGAGCTGTTTTTT; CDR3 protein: CASSGDNGELFF
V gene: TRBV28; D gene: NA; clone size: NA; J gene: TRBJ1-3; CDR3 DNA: TGTGCCAGCAGTCCTTCTCTCTCTGGAAACACCATATATTTT; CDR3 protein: CASSPSLSGNTIYF
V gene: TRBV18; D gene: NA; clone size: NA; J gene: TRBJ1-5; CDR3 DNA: TGTGCCAGCTCAGGAGATAGCAATCAGCCCCAGCATTTT; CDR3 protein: CASSGDSNQPQHF
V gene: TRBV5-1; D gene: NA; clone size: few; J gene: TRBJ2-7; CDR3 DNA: TGCGCCAGCAGCCACTGGCCCGGAGGGGACCATAACGAGCAGTACTTC; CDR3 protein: CASSHWPGGDHNEQYF
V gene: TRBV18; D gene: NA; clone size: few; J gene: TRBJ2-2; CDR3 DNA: TGTGCCAGCTCTTACCTCCGGGACACCGGGGAGCTGTTTTTT; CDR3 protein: CASSYLRDTGELFF
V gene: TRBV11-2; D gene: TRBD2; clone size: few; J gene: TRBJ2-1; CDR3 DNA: TGTGCCAGCAGCTCCACTAGCGGAGGTGAGCAGTTCTTC; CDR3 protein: CASSSTSGGEQFF
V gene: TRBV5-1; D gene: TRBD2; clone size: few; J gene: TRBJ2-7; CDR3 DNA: TGCGCCAGCAGCTTGGCCCCTACTAGCGGACTATCCTACGAGCAGTACTTC; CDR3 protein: CASSLAPTSGLSYEQYF
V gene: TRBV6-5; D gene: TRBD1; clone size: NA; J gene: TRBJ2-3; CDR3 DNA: TGTGCCAGCAGTAAACAGGGGACAGATACGCAGTATTTT; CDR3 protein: CASSKQGTDTQYF
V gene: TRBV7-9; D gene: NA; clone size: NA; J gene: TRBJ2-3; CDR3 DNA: TGTGCCAGCAGCCCAAGGGGGTTCAGCACAGATACGCAGTATTTT; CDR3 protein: CASSPRGFSTDTQYF
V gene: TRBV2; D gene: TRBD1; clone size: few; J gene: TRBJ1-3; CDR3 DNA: TGTGCCAGCAGCGCCACAGGGGATGGAAACACCATATATTTT; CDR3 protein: CASSATGDGNTIYF
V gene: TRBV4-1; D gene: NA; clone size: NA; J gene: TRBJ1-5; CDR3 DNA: TGCGCCAGCAGCCAACAGGGGCGAGGGCAGCCCCAGCATTTT; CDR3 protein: CASSQQGRGQPQHF
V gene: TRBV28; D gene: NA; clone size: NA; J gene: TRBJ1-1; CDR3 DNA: TGTGCCAGCAGTTTGTGGGGCACCAGGAGAGGCGAAGCTTTCTTT; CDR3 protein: CASSLWGTRRGEAFF
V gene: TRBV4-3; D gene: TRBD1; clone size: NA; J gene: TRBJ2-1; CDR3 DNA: TGCGCCAGCAGCCCCGGGGGGACAGGGTCCGAGCATGAGCAGTTCTTC; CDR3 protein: CASSPGGTGSEHEQFF
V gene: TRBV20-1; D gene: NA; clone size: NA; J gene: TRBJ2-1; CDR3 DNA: TGCAGTGCTTTCCCGAGTACTGAGCAGTTCTTC; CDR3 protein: CSAFPSTEQFF
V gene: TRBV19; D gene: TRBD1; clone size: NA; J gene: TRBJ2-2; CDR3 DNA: TGTGCCAGTAGTCCCCCCGGGACAGATAACACCGGGGAGCTGTTTTTT; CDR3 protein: CASSPPGTDNTGELFF
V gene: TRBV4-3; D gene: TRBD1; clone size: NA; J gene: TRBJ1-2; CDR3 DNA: TGCGCCAGCAGCCAAGAGTTGACAGGGGGATCTTCGAGCACCTTC; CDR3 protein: CASSQELTGGSSSTF
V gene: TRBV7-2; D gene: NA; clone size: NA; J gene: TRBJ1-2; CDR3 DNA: TGTGCCACCCGCCCGTGGGGCGCACAGGGATTCTATGGCTACACCTTC; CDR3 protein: CATRPWGAQGFYGYTF
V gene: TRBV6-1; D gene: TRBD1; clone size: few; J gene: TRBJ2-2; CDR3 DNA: TGTGCCAGCAGGGGACAGGTGAACACCGGGGAGCTGTTTTTT; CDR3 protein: CASRGQVNTGELFF
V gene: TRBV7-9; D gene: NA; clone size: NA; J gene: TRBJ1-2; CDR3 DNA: TGTGCCAGCAGCCCCCTCGGGACGGCGAGATATGGCTACACCTTC; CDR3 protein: CASSPLGTARYGYTF
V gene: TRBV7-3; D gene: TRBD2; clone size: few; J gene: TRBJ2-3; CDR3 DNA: TGTGCCAGCAGCTTTAGCGGGAGCACAGATACGCAGTATTTT; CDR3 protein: CASSFSGSTDTQYF
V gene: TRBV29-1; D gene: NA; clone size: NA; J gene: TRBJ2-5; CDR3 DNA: TGCAGCGTTAAGTCAGATCAAGAGACCCAGTACTTC; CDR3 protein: CSVKSDQETQYF
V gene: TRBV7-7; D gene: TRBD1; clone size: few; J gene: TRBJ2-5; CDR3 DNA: TGTGCTAGCAGCGCTACAGGGGTGGGAACCCAGTACTTC; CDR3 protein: CASSATGVGTQYF
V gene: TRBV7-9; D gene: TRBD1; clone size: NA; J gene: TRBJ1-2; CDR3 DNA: TGTGCCAGCAGCTTAAAGGGACAGGGAGTAGGCTACACCTTC; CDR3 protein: CASSLKGQGVGYTF
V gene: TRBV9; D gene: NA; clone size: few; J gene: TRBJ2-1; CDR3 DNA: TGTGCCAGCAGCGTAGGCCAAGCGGGCAGGTACTCCTACAATGAGCAGTTCTTC; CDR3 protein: CASSVGQAGRYSYNEQFF
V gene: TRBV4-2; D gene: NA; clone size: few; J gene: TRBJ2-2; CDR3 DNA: TGTGCCAGCAGCCGAGGAGCGGGTCTTTCCACCGGGGAGCTGTTTTTT; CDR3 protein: CASSRGAGLSTGELFF
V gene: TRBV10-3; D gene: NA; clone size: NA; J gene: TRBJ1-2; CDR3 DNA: TGTGCCATCAGTGTCTCAGACAATACCTATGGCTACACCTTC; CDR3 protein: CAISVSDNTYGYTF